A selection of T cell receptor beta chains follows, all from one sample in a study of CD8 T cells in ankylosing spondylitis. MiXCR, applied by TCRdb to the 5' RACE reads, yields one record per CDR3 protein. In the table there are 180,000 or so distinct CDR3 sequences, around a tenth of which are singletons. The specimen sequenced was blood, either unsorted or a sorted T cell fraction (not recorded which). These receptors came from a male donor with ankylosing spondylitis or in good health (not recorded which). CDR3s include the opening cysteine and the closing phenylalanine or tryptophan. A D gene is named only where the DNA matches it firmly. Some rows mark clone size as missing; the rest say once, few, many or name a class of expanded clone.

many,.,TRBJ1-1,TRBV20-1,TGCAGTGCTAGACACGGGGGTATAATGAACACTGAAGCTTTCTTT,CSARHGGIMNTEAFF
many,.,TRBJ2-3,TRBV29-1,TGCAGCGCCAGTCAGGGGACAGATACGCAGTATTTT,CSASQGTDTQYF
.,TRBD1,TRBJ2-5,TRBV29-1,TGCAGCGCCGTTGGGGACAGGGAAGAGACCCAGTACTTC,CSAVGDREETQYF
many,.,TRBJ2-2,TRBV10-3,TGTGCCATCAGTGACTCGAACACCGGGGAGCTGTTTTTT,CAISDSNTGELFF
many,TRBD2,TRBJ2-3,TRBV5-1,TGCGCCAGCCAGACTAGCGGTAGCACAGATACGCAGTATTTT,CASQTSGSTDTQYF
.,.,TRBJ2-1,TRBV3-1,TGTGCCAGCAGCCAAGATAGGAACTTCAATGAGCAGTTCTTC,CASSQDRNFNEQFF
few,TRBD2,TRBJ2-3,TRBV6-1,TGTGCCAGCAGCTGGACTAGCGGGATGTTCACAGATACGCAGTATTTT,CASSWTSGMFTDTQYF
few,.,TRBJ1-5,TRBV7-9,TGTGCCAGCAGCGTCGGGACATCCGACCAGCCCCAGCATTTT,CASSVGTSDQPQHF
few,.,TRBJ1-6,TRBV27,TGTGCCAGCAGTTTATCCGGGGGCCTCTATAATTCACCCCTCCACTTT,CASSLSGGLYNSPLHF
many,.,TRBJ2-7,TRBV12-3/TRBV12-4,TGTGCCAGCAGCTCGAGCCCCTACGAGCAGTACTTC,CASSSSPYEQYF
many,.,TRBJ2-1,TRBV5-1,TGCGCCAGCGCACCTCTCACGGGGGACAGCCCAGCATTCTTC,CASAPLTGDSPAFF
many,TRBD1,TRBJ2-7,TRBV7-9,TGTGCCAGCAGCTTATTTCCGTCCTGGTCTGGGACAGTGGGTTCCGAGCAGTACTTC,CASSLFPSWSGTVGSEQYF
few,.,TRBJ1-1,TRBV5-1,TGCGCCAGCAGCCCCTCCGGGGTGGGTCACACTGAAGCTTTCTTT,CASSPSGVGHTEAFF
many,TRBD2,TRBJ2-3,TRBV5-4,TGTGCCAGCAGCGTGGGACTAGCGGGGGGAACAGATACGCAGTATTTT,CASSVGLAGGTDTQYF
many,TRBD1,TRBJ2-3,TRBV10-3,TGTGCCATCAGTGAGTCGAAAGGGACAGGGGGCATCACAGATACGCAGTATTTT,CAISESKGTGGITDTQYF
.,TRBD2,TRBJ2-7,TRBV5-1,TGCGCCAGCAGCTTTGGGAGGGACGGTTACTACGAGCAGTACTTC,CASSFGRDGYYEQYF
many,.,TRBJ2-7,TRBV28,TGTGCCAGCAGCTACGGCTACGAGCAGTACTTC,CASSYGYEQYF
.,.,TRBJ2-5,TRBV25-1,TGTGCCAGCAGGGGCGACCAAGAGACCCAGTACTTC,CASRGDQETQYF
many,.,TRBJ1-5,TRBV20-1,TGCAGTGCTAGAGTTAGGGGGGGGTCGTATAGCAATCAGCCCCAGCATTTT,CSARVRGGSYSNQPQHF
many,.,TRBJ2-7,TRBV20-1,TGCAGTGCTAGTGTTATTGGTTACGAGCAGTACTTC,CSASVIGYEQYF
many,.,TRBJ2-2,TRBV11-3,TGTGCCAGCAGCTTACACAGACTGTCCACCGGGGAGCTGTTTTTT,CASSLHRLSTGELFF
.,TRBD2,TRBJ2-3,TRBV5-6,TGTGCCAGCAGCTTGCGGCTAGCGGGAATCAAGTCAGATACGCAGTATTTT,CASSLRLAGIKSDTQYF
many,TRBD1,TRBJ2-3,TRBV9,TGTGCCAGCAGCGATTCCGGGACAGGGACAGATACGCAGTATTTT,CASSDSGTGTDTQYF